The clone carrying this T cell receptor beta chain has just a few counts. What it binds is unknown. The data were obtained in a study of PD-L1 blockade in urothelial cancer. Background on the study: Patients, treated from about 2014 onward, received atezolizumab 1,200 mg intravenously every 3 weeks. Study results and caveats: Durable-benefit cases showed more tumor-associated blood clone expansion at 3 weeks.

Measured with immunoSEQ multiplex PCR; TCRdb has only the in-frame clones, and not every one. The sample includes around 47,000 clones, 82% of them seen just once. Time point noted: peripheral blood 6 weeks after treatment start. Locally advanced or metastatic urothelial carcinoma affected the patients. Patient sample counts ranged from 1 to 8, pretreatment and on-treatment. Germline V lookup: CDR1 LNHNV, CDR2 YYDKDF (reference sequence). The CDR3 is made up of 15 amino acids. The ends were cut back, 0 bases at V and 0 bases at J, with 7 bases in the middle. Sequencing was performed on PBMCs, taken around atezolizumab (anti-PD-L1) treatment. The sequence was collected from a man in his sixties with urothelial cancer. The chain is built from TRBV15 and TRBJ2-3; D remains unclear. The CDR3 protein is CATSREAPSTDTQYF. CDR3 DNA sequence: TGTGCCACCAGCAGAGAGGCTCCTAGCACAGATACGCAGTATTTT.